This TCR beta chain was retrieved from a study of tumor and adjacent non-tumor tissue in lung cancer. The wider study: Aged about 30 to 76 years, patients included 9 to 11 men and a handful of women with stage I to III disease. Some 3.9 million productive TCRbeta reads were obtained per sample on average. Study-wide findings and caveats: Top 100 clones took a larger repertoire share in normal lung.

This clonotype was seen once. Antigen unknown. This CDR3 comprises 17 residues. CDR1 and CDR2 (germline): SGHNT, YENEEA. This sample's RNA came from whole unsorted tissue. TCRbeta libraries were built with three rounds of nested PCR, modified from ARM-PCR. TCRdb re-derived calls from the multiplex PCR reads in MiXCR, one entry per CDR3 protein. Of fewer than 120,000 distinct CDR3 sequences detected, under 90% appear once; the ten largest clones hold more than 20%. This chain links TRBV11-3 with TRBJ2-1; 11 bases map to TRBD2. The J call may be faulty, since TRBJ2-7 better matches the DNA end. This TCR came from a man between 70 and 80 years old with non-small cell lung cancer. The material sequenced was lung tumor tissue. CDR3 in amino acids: CASSLLGTSGGFNEQYF. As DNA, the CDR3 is TGTGCCAGCAGCCTCCTAGGGACTAGCGGAGGCTTCAATGAGCAGTACTTC.